The clone carrying this TCR beta chain has a handful of counts. Its target is not known. These data are taken from a study of T cells in Graves' hyperthyroidism and ophthalmopathy. Study-wide results and caveats: Before onset, by a median of approximately 6.8 months, the model predicted ophthalmopathy. Blood also held most thyroid clonotypes expanded beyond 0.001.

The study based diagnoses on clinical symptoms, serum thyroxine and TRAb, thyroid ultrasound and orbital computed tomography. PBMCs were derived from under 13 ml fresh peripheral blood. V dropped 6 bases and J dropped 3 bases, with 9 bases sitting between them. The CDR3 runs to 12 residues. In germline, CDR1 is MDHEN, CDR2 SYDVKM. Amplification targeted TCR beta CDR3 regions from RNA transcripts. Researchers ran a first-round RT-PCR on the TCR CDR3 using the HTBI primer set. Each CDR3 protein gets one entry after TCRdb re-called the multiplex PCR reads with MiXCR. The sample consists of 600,000 to 650,000 distinct CDR3 sequences, less than 25% of them appearing once.

The chain employs TRBV28 and TRBJ2-7, with D possibly matching TRBD1 (5 bases). Sequenced input: blood. The origin of this receptor is a young man with Graves' ophthalmopathy. CDR3 in DNA: TGTGCCAGCAGGACGACAGACTACGAGCAGTACTTC. It yields the protein CASRTTDYEQYF.